Below, 21 T cell receptor beta chains from the same sample are listed, as sequenced in a study of T cells expressing NK-cell markers. For each CDR3 protein, TCRdb gives one entry from its re-call of the 5' RACE reads, without DNA. The sample spans about 550,000 distinct CDR3 sequences; the ten largest clones claim about 3.6%. Sequenced input: blood T cells: a sorted CD56 or NKG2C T cell subset, CD4+ or CD8+ T cells, or bulk PBMC T cells (not recorded which). These receptors all stem from a man between 18 and 29 years old in good health.

The chain is built from TRBV20-1 and TRBJ2-5; checking the TCRdb D call of TRBD1 is not possible without DNA. Germline CDR1 reads DFQATT; CDR2 reads SNEGSKA (reference sequence). This CDR3 is 14 amino acids long. The CDR3 here is CSAGQQGIQETQYF.

The genes are TRBV9 and TRBJ2-3; there is no DNA to check the TCRdb D call of TRBD2. The CDR3 runs to 17 residues. Germline assignment: CDR1 SGDLS and CDR2 YYNGEE. The CDR3 protein is CASSVEGLAGVADTQYF.

The V gene is TRBV12-3 or TRBV12-4, the J gene TRBJ2-1. There are 16 residues in the CDR3. CDR3 region: CASSLSRGYSYNEQFF.

This chain uses TRBV6-5 with TRBJ2-7; TCRdb's D call of TRBD1 is untestable without DNA. Germline values: CDR1 MNHEY, CDR2 SVGAGI. The CDR3 is 15 residues long. CDR3 loop: CASSWTGERGYEQYF.

CDR3 residues: CASSLATNRGLEDEQFF. This sequence joins TRBV12-3 or TRBV12-4 and TRBJ2-1; TCRdb indicates TRBD2, and absent DNA this call remains unverified. This CDR3 is 17 amino acids long.

CDR3 amino acids: CASSPGLAGGSSYNEQFF. The chain links TRBV12-3 or TRBV12-4 to TRBJ2-1; TCRdb's D call, TRBD2, is unchecked because there is no DNA. This CDR3 is 18 amino acids long.

The chain uses TRBV5-1 and TRBJ2-1; TCRdb gives TRBD1 as the D gene, but with no DNA this cannot be confirmed. There are 17 residues in the CDR3. The germline gives CDR1 SGHRS, CDR2 YFSETQ. The CDR3 protein is CASSGRGVSGSYNEQFF.

The chain uses TRBV7-3 and TRBJ2-3; TCRdb indicates TRBD1, and absent DNA this call remains unverified. Germline loops: CDR1 SGHTA, CDR2 FQGTGA. The CDR3 is 15 residues long. This CDR3 reads CASSSTGGTTDTQYF.

The V call is TRBV20-1, the J call TRBJ2-6; TCRdb indicates TRBD2, and absent DNA this call remains unverified. Germline loops: CDR1 DFQATT, CDR2 SNEGSKA (reference sequence). The CDR3 runs to 16 residues. CDR3 amino acids: CSALSGGSSGANVLTF.

V usage is TRBV28 and J usage is TRBJ2-1; no DNA is available, so the TRBD2 call from TCRdb remains unchecked. In germline, CDR1 is MDHEN, CDR2 SYDVKM. The CDR3 length is 16 residues. CDR3 region: CASSTSGRSFGNEQFF.

The chain has TRBV4-3 and TRBJ2-1; TCRdb proposes TRBD2, but this gene call is untestable without DNA. The CDR3 covers 17 residues. In germline, CDR1 is LGHNA, CDR2 YSLEER. CDR3 sequence: CASSQESGGRLWNEQFF.

The chain has TRBV20-1 and TRBJ2-1; the D call of TRBD1 rests on TCRdb alone, since no DNA is present to check it. Per the germline V gene, CDR1 is DFQATT and CDR2 is SNEGSKA (reference sequence). This CDR3 spans 14 amino acids. CDR3 in amino acids: CSARWQGTYNEQFF.

The chain recombines TRBV20-1 with TRBJ2-3; TCRdb's D call, TRBD2, is unchecked because there is no DNA. The CDR3 runs to 18 residues. Germline CDR1 reads DFQATT; CDR2 reads SNEGSKA (reference sequence). The CDR3 sequence is CSARGSTSGTSGTDTQYF.

The rearrangement links TRBV12-3 or TRBV12-4 to TRBJ2-1; TCRdb's D call of TRBD1 is untestable without DNA. The CDR3 extends over 14 amino acids. The CDR3 spells CASSRGQGNNEQFF.

V usage is TRBV28 and J usage is TRBJ1-5. This CDR3 has 17 residues. Germline CDR1 is MDHEN and CDR2 is SYDVKM. CDR3 residues: CASSLRGALYSNQPQHF.

This chain links TRBV5-5 with TRBJ2-1. The CDR3 runs to 12 residues. The germline gives CDR1 SGHKS, CDR2 YYEKEE (reference sequence). The chain's CDR3 is CASSTDYNEQFF.

The gene calls are TRBV7-9 and TRBJ2-5; TCRdb's D call of TRBD2 is untestable without DNA. This CDR3 has 16 amino acids. Germline V gene data show CDR1 as SEHNR and CDR2 as FQNEAQ (reference sequence). The CDR3: CASSQLERGLGETQYF.

The V gene is TRBV7-6, the J gene TRBJ2-1; TCRdb reports TRBD1, a call that lacks DNA to check it against. The CDR3 spans 14 residues. Per the germline V gene, CDR1 is SGHVS and CDR2 is FNYEAQ. CDR3 loop: CASSQGTHYNEQFF.

The V call is TRBV2, the J call TRBJ1-2; without DNA, the TCRdb call of TRBD1 cannot be checked. Germline V CDR1 and CDR2: SNHLY, FYNNEI. This CDR3 is built from 14 residues. The CDR3 sequence: CASSLGLRGYGYTF.

The chain uses TRBV7-8 and TRBJ1-5; checking the TCRdb D call of TRBD1 is not possible without DNA. The germline V gene encodes CDR1 SGHVS and CDR2 FQNEAQ. This CDR3 has 15 amino acids. This CDR3 reads CASKVGTAGNQPQHF.

V is TRBV2 and J is TRBJ2-5; TCRdb's assignment of TRBD1 cannot be checked, as there is no DNA. The germline V gene encodes CDR1 SNHLY and CDR2 FYNNEI. The CDR3 covers 14 residues. This CDR3 reads CASNSRGTKETQYF. The full variable domain, rest sourced from reference TRBV2 and TRBJ2-5, is EPEVTQTPSHQVTQMGQEVILRCVPISNHLYFYWYRQILGQKVEFLVSFYNNEISEKSEIFDDQFSVERPDGSNFTLKIRSTKLEDSAMYFCASNSRGTKETQYFGPGTRLLVL.